These 27 T cell receptor beta chains share one sample of origin, sequenced in a study of blood T cell repertoires in COVID-19 (dated by TCRdb to the early 2020s). The method was the immunoSEQ multiplex PCR assay. Entries here come from immuneACCESS through TCRdb and include only in-frame sequences with V and J called. Some clones fail to appear in such tables; in the studies checked, an unresolved V gene covers under half of the shortfall, and the cause of the remainder is unknown. The sample table shows roughly 100,000 clones, and 87% are seen once. The biggest ten clones account for around a tenth of the sample. Sequences were obtained from peripheral blood. Receptors originate from a woman under 40 with acute or convalescent COVID-19.

This chain uses TRBV18 with TRBJ1-5; perhaps TRBD1 as D (6 bases). Per germline, CDR1 KGHSH and CDR2 LQKENI. This CDR3 has 13 residues. Between the trimmed V and J ends, which lost 3 bases and 4 bases, there was a span of 7 bases. The CDR3: CASSPQGNQPQHF. Here the CDR3 DNA reads TGTGCCAGCTCACCCCAGGGGAATCAGCCCCAGCATTTT.

The J gene is TRBJ2-7, the V gene TRBV6-5; 7 bases fit TRBD1. Germline loops: CDR1 MNHEY, CDR2 SVGAGI. With V trimmed by 5 bases and J by 0 bases, 4 bases remained unmatched. This CDR3 has 14 residues. CDR3 sequence: CASSPGTVSYEQYF. CDR3 DNA sequence: TGTGCCAGCAGTCCCGGGACAGTCTCCTACGAGCAGTACTTC.

The rearrangement joins TRBV19 to TRBJ1-5; 9 positions agree with TRBD1. Germline CDR1 is LNHDA and CDR2 is SQIVND (reference sequence). Trimming cost V 3 bases and J 4 bases; bases outside gene matches: 10. The CDR3 covers 17 residues. The DNA for the CDR3 is TGTGCCAGTAGTATGCGGTTGTGGGACAGGGCTAATCAGCCCCAGCATTTT. Translating gives CASSMRLWDRANQPQHF.

The chain has TRBV28 and TRBJ1-1; 8 nucleotides line up with TRBD1. The ends lost 6 bases at V and 11 bases at J; junction bases unmatched: 5. In germline, CDR1 is MDHEN, CDR2 SYDVKM. The CDR3 is 11 amino acids. The CDR3 here is CASRQRQGAFF. In DNA, the CDR3 is TGTGCCAGCAGACAGAGACAGGGGGCTTTCTTT. Based on the CDR3 plus reference TRBV28 and TRBJ1-1, the full variable domain is DVKVTQSSRYLVKRTGEKVFLECVQDMDHENMFWYRQDPGLGLRLIYFSYDVKMKEKGDIPEGYSVSREKKERFSLILESASTNQTSMYLCASRQRQGAFFGQGTRLTVV.

To note about this clone: A much larger clone differs by one base, so this may be a read error. The same CDR3 arises from other DNA sequences in this sample as well. This chain uses TRBV18 with TRBJ2-3; TRBD1 might be the D (5 bases). V lost 0 bases and J 0 bases, leaving 7 bases between the germline ends. The CDR3 is made up of 15 amino acids. Per the germline V gene, CDR1 is KGHSH and CDR2 is LQKENI. CDR3: CASSPPGASTDTQYF. CDR3 DNA sequence: TGTGCCAGCTCACCACCTGGGGCTAGCACAGATACGCAGTATTTT.

This sequence joins TRBV11-3 and TRBJ2-1; a weak D match, TRBD1 (6 bases). V was pared by 5 bases and J by 2 bases, with 10 bases between. Germline CDR1 SGHNT, CDR2 YENEEA. The CDR3 is 14 amino acids. The CDR3 loop is CASSPGQPYNEQFF. In nucleotides, the CDR3 is TGTGCCAGCAGCCCGGGACAACCCTACAATGAGCAGTTCTTC.

The chain joins TRBV5-1 to TRBJ2-7; 8 bases map to TRBD1. Per the germline V gene, CDR1 is SGHRS and CDR2 is YFSETQ. The CDR3 is 14 amino acids. Unmatched junction bases numbered 6, after V lost 2 bases and J lost 5 bases. CDR3: CASSFWDRPNEQYF. CDR3 DNA: TGCGCCAGCAGCTTCTGGGACAGGCCGAACGAGCAGTACTTC.

This clone appeared once. V gene TRBV10-3 combines with J gene TRBJ1-5; D is perhaps TRBD1 (5 bases). Germline values: CDR1 ENHRY, CDR2 SYGVKD. There are 13 residues in the CDR3. Between the trimmed V and J ends, which lost 2 bases and 7 bases, there was a span of 9 bases. Written as DNA, the CDR3 is TGTGCCATCAGTGAGGGGGGGGACCAGCCCCAGCATTTT. It encodes CAISEGGDQPQHF.

The chain combines TRBV6-1 with TRBJ1-5; D is possibly TRBD1 (5 bases). This CDR3 is built from 14 residues. The V and J ends lost 10 bases and 3 bases respectively, with 16 bases between them. The germline V gene has CDR1 MNHNS and CDR2 SASEGT. CDR3: CATQAGGTNQPQHF. In DNA, the CDR3 is TGTGCCACCCAAGCCGGCGGGACCAATCAGCCCCAGCATTTT.

This clone was counted once. The chain uses TRBV19 and TRBJ1-6; D ambiguous. V was shortened by 5 bases and J by 5 bases, with 10 bases between the two germline ends. In germline, CDR1 is LNHDA, CDR2 SQIVND (reference sequence). The CDR3 runs to 14 residues. CDR3 amino acids: CASSEHKNNSPLHF. The CDR3 nucleotides read TGTGCCAGTAGTGAACACAAGAATAATTCACCCCTCCACTTT. Full variable domain (rest looked up from reference TRBV19 and TRBJ1-6): DGGITQSPKYLFRKEGQNVTLSCEQNLNHDAMYWYRQDPGQGLRLIYYSQIVNDFQKGDIAEGYSVSREKKESFPLTVTSAQKNPTAFYLCASSEHKNNSPLHFGNGTRLTVT.

This clone has just a few counts. J is TRBJ1-3 and V is TRBV5-1; TRBD1 matches at 7 bases. The CDR3 runs 18 residues. Germline CDR1 is SGHRS and CDR2 is YFSETQ. Trimming at V came to 4 bases and at J to 0 bases, leaving 13 bases not matched to a gene. The CDR3 loop reads CASSHGVIGGPSGNTIYF. CDR3 nucleotides: TGCGCCAGCAGCCATGGGGTGATAGGGGGCCCCTCTGGAAACACCATATATTTT.

The chain recombines TRBV19 with TRBJ1-3; 8 bases map to TRBD1. Losses at the gene ends were 6 bases for V and 0 bases for J; bases not matched to a gene: 13. Germline values: CDR1 LNHDA, CDR2 SQIVND (reference sequence). The CDR3 has 18 amino acids. Here the CDR3 DNA reads TGTGCCAGTAGGAAGGCCCCGGGACAGGCGGTCTCTGGAAACACCATATATTTT. Protein sequence: CASRKAPGQAVSGNTIYF.

This clone was seen a single time. The chain links TRBV9 to TRBJ2-7; D is undetermined. The germline V gene has CDR1 SGDLS and CDR2 YYNGEE. The CDR3 consists of 12 residues. Trimming left V 3 bases short and J 6 bases short, with 10 bases between. The CDR3 here is CASSEQSGEQYF. The DNA of the CDR3 is TGTGCCAGCAGCGAGCAAAGTGGCGAGCAGTACTTC.

CDR3 bases: TGCAGCGTTGGGGGCAGTGGAGGGAGACCTTGGAATGAGCAGTTCTTC. It translates to CSVGGSGGRPWNEQFF. This chain links TRBV29-1 with TRBJ2-1, with D tentatively TRBD2 (6 bases). The CDR3 contains 16 residues. The germline gives CDR1 SQVTM, CDR2 ANQGSEA. Trimming removed 4 bases from V and 7 bases from J, with 23 bases in between.

This chain connects TRBV2 to TRBJ2-7; D not certain. The germline V gene encodes CDR1 SNHLY and CDR2 FYNNEI. This CDR3 contains 11 residues. Trimming left V 4 bases short and J 6 bases short, with 7 bases between. The CDR3 DNA follows: TGTGCCAGCAGTGGTGGGCGCGAGCAGTACTTC. Protein sequence: CASSGGREQYF.

The gene calls are TRBV28 and TRBJ1-1; 9 bases are shared with TRBD1. This CDR3 contains 15 residues. From germline, CDR1 is MDHEN and CDR2 SYDVKM. V gave up 7 bases and J gave up 0 bases; unmatched junction bases: 6. CDR3 coding DNA: TGTGCCAGCACCTCACAGGGGGCGATGAACACTGAAGCTTTCTTT. Protein sequence: CASTSQGAMNTEAFF.

V and J are TRBV18 and TRBJ1-3, with D maybe TRBD1 (6 bases). The CDR3 spans 14 residues. Germline values: CDR1 KGHSH, CDR2 LQKENI. The V gene lost 6 bases and the J gene lost 4 bases, with 13 bases spanning the gap. This CDR3 is CASSLGGSGNTIYF. As DNA, the CDR3 is TGTGCCAGCTCGCTTGGGGGCTCCGGAAACACCATATATTTT. The whole variable domain, filled in from reference TRBV18 and TRBJ1-3, reads NAGVMQNPRHLVRRRGQEARLRCSPMKGHSHVYWYRQLPEEGLKFMVYLQKENIIDESGMPKERFSAEFPKEGPSILRIQQVVRGDSAAYFCASSLGGSGNTIYFGEGSWLTVV.

The chain links TRBV7-9 to TRBJ1-2, with 9 bases aligning to TRBD1. The V gene's germline CDR1 is SEHNR and CDR2 FQNEAQ (reference sequence). J gave up 1 base and V 5 bases, and 5 bases lay outside the gene matches. The CDR3 spans 15 residues. The CDR3 loop is CASSQGQGLNYGYTF. CDR3 sequence (DNA): TGTGCCAGCAGCCAAGGACAGGGGCTTAACTATGGCTACACCTTC. Full variable domain (rest looked up from reference TRBV7-9 and TRBJ1-2): DTGVSQNPRHKITKRGQNVTFRCDPISEHNRLYWYRQTLGQGPEFLTYFQNEAQLEKSRLLSDRFSAERPKGSFSTLEIQRTEQGDSAMYLCASSQGQGLNYGYTFGSGTRLTVV.

This sequence joins TRBV28 and TRBJ1-3; TRBD1 matches at 9 bases. Germline values: CDR1 MDHEN, CDR2 SYDVKM. Losses at the gene ends were 4 bases for V and 4 bases for J; bases not matched to a gene: 11. The CDR3 totals 17 residues. The CDR3 DNA reads as TGTGCCAGCAGTTCCTCCTTCGGGGGACAGGGAGGAAACACCATATATTTT. Its protein product is CASSSSFGGQGGNTIYF.

V gene TRBV27 combines with J gene TRBJ1-1; perhaps TRBD1 as D (5 bases). With 0 bases removed from V and 3 bases from J, the gap between germline ends came to 14 bases. The CDR3 has 16 residues. The germline V gene has CDR1 MNHEY and CDR2 SMNVEV (reference sequence). The CDR3 sequence is CASSLSWEGKDTEAFF. CDR3 nucleotide sequence: TGTGCCAGCAGTTTATCCTGGGAGGGGAAGGACACTGAAGCTTTCTTT.

The chain uses TRBV7-3 and TRBJ2-7; TRBD1 agrees at 9 bases. This CDR3 spans 13 amino acids. Unmatched junction bases numbered 4, after V lost 4 bases and J lost 6 bases. Germline V gene data show CDR1 as SGHTA and CDR2 as FQGTGA. Here the CDR3 DNA reads TGTGCCAGCAGCTGGGACAGGGAGTCCGAGCAGTACTTC. It specifies CASSWDRESEQYF.

This clone showed up just once. DNA of the CDR3: TGTGCCAGCAGTTTTTATCCAGCTCCTACAGGGAGCCATAGCACAGATACGCAGTATTTT. Its translation is CASSFYPAPTGSHSTDTQYF. V usage is TRBV28 and J usage is TRBJ2-3; D might be TRBD1 (6 bases). V was pared by 3 bases and J by 0 bases, with 25 bases between. CDR1 and CDR2 (germline): MDHEN, SYDVKM. CDR3 length: 20 amino acids.

The chain links TRBV5-1 to TRBJ1-3, with TRBD1 as a possible D gene (6 bases). Germline CDR1 SGHRS, CDR2 YFSETQ. This CDR3 is 11 amino acids long. V was clipped by 6 bases and J by 8 bases, with 9 bases between them. The CDR3 protein is CASMGADTIYF. Written as DNA, the CDR3 is TGCGCCAGCATGGGGGCTGACACCATATATTTT.

This CDR3 reads CASRNREGYTF. The CDR3, as DNA: TGTGCCAGCAGGAACAGGGAAGGCTACACCTTC. V is TRBV12-3 or TRBV12-4 and J is TRBJ1-2; D is possibly TRBD1 (6 bases). V shed 6 bases and J shed 8 bases, with 10 bases lying between them. The CDR3 runs 11 residues.

The chain recombines TRBV6-5 with TRBJ1-2; weak D call: TRBD1 (5 bases). Germline V lookup: CDR1 MNHEY, CDR2 SVGAGI. There are 16 residues in the CDR3. Trimming took 0 bases from V and 8 from J, leaving 19 bases between them. The DNA for the CDR3 is TGTGCCAGCAGTTACTCAGGTTCGGCGGGGACTGGCGGCTACACCTTC. Residues: CASSYSGSAGTGGYTF.

This chain links TRBV28 with TRBJ1-2, with D hard to call. V lost 1 base and J 8 bases, leaving 11 bases between the germline ends. This CDR3 region has 13 residues. Per germline, CDR1 MDHEN and CDR2 SYDVKM. CDR3 protein: CASSLLTEAGYTF. In DNA form, the CDR3 reads TGTGCCAGCAGTTTATTAACCGAGGCGGGCTACACCTTC.

The chain employs TRBV5-1 and TRBJ1-5, with 11 bases matching TRBD1. The CDR3 sequence is 14 residues long. Per the germline V gene, CDR1 is SGHRS and CDR2 is YFSETQ. V lost 3 bases to trimming and J lost 5 bases; unmatched junction nucleotides: 1. The CDR3 DNA reads TGCGCCAGCAGCTGGACAGGGGGCGATCAGCCCCAGCATTTT. It is translated as CASSWTGGDQPQHF. The whole variable domain, remainder taken from reference TRBV5-1 and TRBJ1-5, is KAGVTQTPRYLIKTRGQQVTLSCSPISGHRSVSWYQQTPGQGLQFLFEYFSETQRNKGNFPGRFSGRQFSNSRSEMNVSTLELGDSALYLCASSWTGGDQPQHFGDGTRLSIL.